These T cell receptor beta chains were read from a single sample in a study of vaccination and CD4 T cells after COVID-19. No antigen is known for these receptors. TCRdb reprocessed the PCR reads with MiXCR, giving one entry per CDR3 protein. The sample consists of 8,800 or so distinct CDR3 sequences, roughly a third of them appearing once. Sequenced: cultured CD4+ T cells from blood. The receptors stem from a human donor with COVID-19. The CDR3 runs from the conserved cysteine through the conserved F or W. A D gene is named only where the DNA matches it firmly. Expanded clones are given a class, and other clones once, few, many or no size at all.

v_gene,j_gene,abundance,d_gene,CDR3aa,CDR3nt
TRBV10-3,TRBJ1-1,few,-,CAISEDSGWGNMNTEAFF,TGTGCCATCAGTGAGGATTCGGGGTGGGGGAACATGAACACTGAAGCTTTCTTT
TRBV7-8,TRBJ2-5,-,TRBD2,CASSLNSGGAGETQYF,TGTGCCAGCAGCTTAAATAGCGGGGGGGCCGGAGAGACCCAGTACTTC
TRBV4-2,TRBJ1-4,-,-,CASSGDMGREKLFF,TGTGCCAGCAGCGGGGACATGGGACGGGAAAAACTGTTTTTT
TRBV19,TRBJ2-3,-,TRBD2,CASSIGGGDTQYF,TGTGCCAGTAGTATAGGGGGAGGGGATACGCAGTATTTT
TRBV20-1,TRBJ2-3,few,TRBD1,CSAMPYRGHSTDTQYF,TGCAGTGCGATGCCCTACAGGGGGCATAGCACAGATACGCAGTATTTT
TRBV6-1,TRBJ2-7,few,TRBD2,CASKRGSYEQYF,TGTGCCAGCAAGCGGGGATCCTACGAGCAGTACTTC
TRBV20-1,TRBJ2-7,-,TRBD2,CSARDRLTGTSGGYEQYF,TGCAGTGCTAGAGACAGATTGACCGGGACTAGCGGGGGTTACGAGCAGTACTTC
TRBV11-2,TRBJ2-4,-,-,CASSLGKQGVISNIQYF,TGTGCCAGCAGCTTAGGAAAACAGGGTGTCATATCAAACATTCAGTACTTC
TRBV6-1,TRBJ2-1,-,-,CASSLNNEQFF,TGTGCCAGCAGCCTAAACAATGAGCAGTTCTTC
TRBV6-1,TRBJ2-7,few,TRBD2,CACEETSGYEQYF,TGTGCCTGCGAAGAGACTAGCGGCTACGAGCAGTACTTC
TRBV5-1,TRBJ2-3,-,-,CASSLGGTTTDTQYF,TGCGCCAGCAGCTTGGGGGGCACGACCACAGATACGCAGTATTTT
TRBV2,TRBJ2-1,-,TRBD2,CASRPALAGGYNEQFF,TGTGCCAGCAGGCCGGCTCTAGCGGGGGGATACAATGAGCAGTTCTTC
TRBV30,TRBJ2-2,-,-,CAWSITLRVPNTGELFF,TGTGCCTGGAGTATAACGCTCAGGGTCCCGAACACCGGGGAGCTGTTTTTT
TRBV28,TRBJ1-2,few,-,CASRLPWGGYTF,TGTGCCAGCAGGCTACCCTGGGGGGGCTACACCTTC
TRBV2,TRBJ1-1,-,-,CASRLQRANTEAFF,TGTGCCAGCAGGCTTCAGAGGGCGAACACTGAAGCTTTCTTT
TRBV20-1,TRBJ1-4,medium-sized,-,CSATVGGATNEKLFF,TGCAGTGCTACGGTTGGGGGGGCAACTAATGAAAAACTGTTTTTT
TRBV7-9,TRBJ2-1,-,TRBD2,CASSFYNVGRGMGEQFF,TGTGCCAGCAGCTTTTATAATGTCGGGCGGGGGATGGGTGAGCAGTTCTTC
TRBV2,TRBJ2-7,few,TRBD1,CAKIIPGQKSYEQYF,TGTGCCAAAATAATACCGGGACAGAAGTCCTACGAGCAGTACTTC
TRBV10-3,TRBJ2-1,-,TRBD1,CATKGGSDEQFF,TGTGCCACGAAAGGGGGCTCAGATGAGCAGTTCTTC
TRBV28,TRBJ1-4,-,-,CASSLGGGRVKELFF,TGTGCCAGCAGTTTAGGGGGAGGACGGGTGAAAGAACTGTTTTTT
TRBV6-1,TRBJ1-1,-,-,CASSEGRGEAFF,TGTGCCAGCAGCGAGGGGCGCGGTGAAGCTTTCTTT
TRBV15,TRBJ1-2,-,TRBD1,CATSRWTNTGEGGYTF,TGTGCCACCAGCAGATGGACCAATACAGGGGAAGGTGGCTACACCTTC
TRBV7-2,TRBJ1-1,-,-,CASSPDGGTGTEAFF,TGTGCCAGCAGCCCCGACGGGGGAACGGGGACTGAAGCTTTCTTT
TRBV12-3/TRBV12-4,TRBJ2-1,-,TRBD2,CASTASGGDEQFF,TGTGCCAGCACTGCTAGCGGGGGCGATGAGCAGTTCTTC
TRBV28,TRBJ1-5,-,TRBD1,CASRTGGQGPNQPQHF,TGTGCCAGCAGGACCGGGGGACAGGGGCCGAATCAGCCCCAGCATTTT
TRBV11-2,TRBJ1-2,few,-,CASSSRYGYTF,TGTGCCAGCAGCTCCAGGTACGGCTACACCTTC
TRBV5-1,TRBJ1-1,-,-,CASSLQGPEAFF,TGCGCCAGCAGCTTGCAGGGGCCTGAAGCTTTCTTT
TRBV20-1,TRBJ1-5,-,-,CSARVVQANHQPQHF,TGCAGTGCTAGAGTGGTCCAAGCCAACCATCAGCCCCAGCATTTT
TRBV20-1,TRBJ2-4,few,-,CSASMKQGRENIQYF,TGCAGTGCTAGCATGAAACAGGGTCGCGAAAACATTCAGTACTTC
TRBV7-2,TRBJ2-1,few,TRBD2,CASSHSTSGGGEQFF,TGTGCCAGCAGCCACTCGACTAGCGGGGGGGGTGAGCAGTTCTTC
TRBV6-5,TRBJ2-7,-,TRBD1,CASSYSWTGAYEQYF,TGTGCCAGCAGTTACTCCTGGACAGGGGCCTACGAGCAGTACTTC
TRBV2,TRBJ2-3,-,-,CASSEALAGLDTQYF,TGTGCCAGCAGTGAAGCGCTTGCCGGCCTGGATACGCAGTATTTT
TRBV6-2/TRBV6-3,TRBJ1-5,-,-,CASSYPDSKPQHF,TGTGCCAGCAGTTACCCAGACAGTAAGCCCCAGCATTTT
TRBV19,TRBJ1-5,few,-,CASSIQGLQPQHF,TGTGCCAGTAGTATTCAGGGTTTACAGCCCCAGCATTTT
TRBV20-1,TRBJ2-5,-,TRBD2,CSAPTSGGQETQYF,TGCAGTGCCCCGACTAGCGGGGGACAAGAGACCCAGTACTTC
TRBV7-2,TRBJ2-2,few,-,CACPRSNTGELFF,TGTGCCTGTCCCCGTTCGAACACCGGGGAGCTGTTTTTT
TRBV28,TRBJ2-6,-,-,CASKETGQYSGANVLTF,TGTGCCAGCAAAGAGACAGGCCAGTACTCTGGGGCCAACGTCCTGACTTTC
TRBV12-3/TRBV12-4,TRBJ1-1,-,-,CASTTRGGTEAFF,TGTGCCAGCACAACCAGGGGCGGAACTGAAGCTTTCTTT
TRBV18,TRBJ1-2,-,-,CASSPIEDYGYTF,TGTGCCAGCTCACCAATTGAGGACTATGGCTACACCTTC
TRBV27,TRBJ2-7,-,TRBD1,CAGSFLGQVPYF,TGTGCCGGCAGTTTCCTCGGACAGGTCCCGTACTTC
TRBV6-5,TRBJ2-7,-,TRBD1,CASSLEGTGIYEQYF,TGTGCCAGCAGTTTAGAGGGGACAGGGATCTACGAGCAGTACTTC
TRBV5-4,TRBJ2-7,few,TRBD1,CASSLQGQGYEQYF,TGTGCCAGCAGCTTGCAGGGACAGGGGTACGAGCAGTACTTC
TRBV20-1,TRBJ1-2,-,-,CSARDSGQAYGYTF,TGCAGTGCTAGAGATTCTGGGCAGGCCTATGGCTACACCTTC
TRBV5-6,TRBJ2-7,-,TRBD1,CASSLGVGQGAYEQYF,TGTGCCAGCAGCTTGGGGGTGGGGCAGGGGGCCTACGAGCAGTACTTC
TRBV6-1,TRBJ2-1,-,TRBD2,CASSATSGGSYNEQFF,TGTGCCAGCAGTGCCACTAGCGGGGGGTCTTACAATGAGCAGTTCTTC
TRBV7-9,TRBJ1-5,-,-,CASSLAGSGQPQHF,TGTGCCAGCAGCTTAGCAGGGTCCGGTCAGCCCCAGCATTTT
TRBV7-2,TRBJ1-2,few,-,CASSTIDGSSTF,TGTGCCAGCAGCACTATCGACGGATCCTCCACCTTC
TRBV20-1,TRBJ2-6,few,-,CSATGQFTGANVLTF,TGCAGTGCTACCGGACAGTTTACTGGGGCCAACGTCCTGACTTTC
TRBV20-1,TRBJ2-2,-,-,CSASDTAWGEAGELFF,TGCAGTGCTAGCGATACGGCGTGGGGTGAGGCCGGGGAGCTGTTTTTT
TRBV20-1,TRBJ1-6,-,TRBD1,CSAPNPGQVNSPLHF,TGCAGTGCCCCAAACCCCGGACAGGTCAATTCACCCCTCCACTTT
TRBV19,TRBJ2-5,once,TRBD2,CASSGGLATETQYF,TGTGCCAGTAGTGGGGGACTAGCCACAGAGACCCAGTACTTC
TRBV28,TRBJ2-1,-,TRBD2,CASLSGGSVNEQFF,TGTGCCAGCCTATCCGGGGGGTCAGTCAATGAGCAGTTCTTC
TRBV6-1,TRBJ2-1,-,-,CASISTRAYNEQFF,TGTGCCAGCATCTCAACTAGGGCGTACAATGAGCAGTTCTTC
TRBV6-2/TRBV6-3,TRBJ1-1,-,-,CASINGRRGGGSTEAFF,TGTGCCAGCATCAATGGGAGAAGGGGGGGAGGTAGTACTGAAGCTTTCTTT
TRBV15,TRBJ2-1,few,-,CATSRDRGINEQFF,TGTGCCACCAGCAGAGATCGGGGGATCAATGAGCAGTTCTTC
TRBV7-2,TRBJ2-2,-,-,CASSLDTGELFF,TGTGCCAGCAGCTTGGACACCGGGGAGCTGTTTTTT